Listed below are T cell receptor beta chains from one sample, sequenced in a study of shared clonotypes between healthy human individuals. Profiling relied on immunoSEQ multiplex PCR, and the TCRdb table lists in-frame clones only, not all of them. The sample lists about 1.5 million clones, under 99% occurring once. Input material: naive CD4+ T cells sorted from blood. Source of these receptors: a young man in good health. The conserved cysteine and the conserved F or W are not part of the CDR3 here. Fields, in order: V gene, J gene, D gene, CDR3 protein. The D gene is left open where the match is weak.

TRBV7-9	TRBJ2-3	TRBD2	ASSLRLAGAEDTQY
TRBV7-2	TRBJ1-5	TRBD1	ASSLGTGRNQPQH
TRBV6-5	TRBJ2-7	.	ASSYYRGRYEQY
TRBV29-1	TRBJ2-1	.	SVAGLREQF
TRBV4-3	TRBJ2-1	TRBD2	ASSQGLAVNEQF
TRBV20-1	TRBJ2-3	.	SARVGDTQY
TRBV2	TRBJ2-2	TRBD2	ASSGRWAGGSFDGELF
TRBV9	TRBJ1-3	.	ASSVRHSGNTIY
TRBV28	TRBJ1-2	.	ASSLWQNTNYGYT
TRBV5-1	TRBJ2-1	TRBD1	ASSPQGATEQF